The 27 T cell receptor beta chains below come from one sample, sequenced in a study of shared clonotypes between healthy human individuals. Assay used: immunoSEQ multiplex PCR; TCRdb lists only in-frame clones, some missing. Here the sample spans roughly 500,000 clones, about four fifths being singletons. The specimen was PBMCs. Receptors originate from a woman aged 40 to 49 in good health. Some clones in this sample may be carry-over from other donors' samples.

CDR3 residues: CASSSRGENTGELFF. CDR3 DNA sequence: TGTGCCAGCAGCTCTAGAGGGGAGAACACCGGGGAGCTGTTTTTT. The chain is built from TRBV7-6 and TRBJ2-2, with D tentatively TRBD1 or TRBD2 (5 bases each). The CDR3 is 15 residues long. The germline V and J ends were trimmed by 4 bases and 1 base, with 10 bases remaining between them. Germline-derived CDR1 and CDR2 are SGHVS and FNYEAQ.

This clone came up once. V usage is TRBV27 and J usage is TRBJ2-1, with TRBD2 matching over 8 bases. CDR1 MNHEY and CDR2 SMNVEV come from the germline V gene (reference sequence). Losses at the gene ends were 5 bases for V and 9 bases for J; bases not matched to a gene: 9. The CDR3 extends over 14 amino acids. CDR3 protein: CASSHHWTSPEQFF. As DNA, the CDR3 is TGTGCCAGCAGTCACCACTGGACTAGCCCTGAGCAGTTCTTC.

The chain has TRBV7-2 and TRBJ1-5, with D possibly being TRBD1 (6 bases). This CDR3 comprises 16 residues. The V gene lost 0 bases and the J gene lost 6 bases, with 15 bases spanning the gap. The germline V gene encodes CDR1 SGHTA and CDR2 FQGNSA. CDR3 protein: CASSLARQEGSQPQHF. The CDR3 nucleotides are TGTGCCAGCAGCTTAGCGCGACAGGAAGGCAGTCAGCCCCAGCATTTT.

Only one count was recorded for this clone. The rearrangement links TRBV6-1 to TRBJ1-5, with 8 bases that match TRBD1. The CDR3 runs 15 residues. Germline V gives CDR1 MNHNS, CDR2 SASEGT. V lost 7 bases, J lost 5 bases, and 10 bases stayed unmatched. Here the CDR3 reads CASTSPHRGDQPQHF. The DNA of the CDR3 is TGTGCCAGCACCTCGCCCCACAGGGGGGATCAGCCCCAGCATTTT.

As concerns this clone: Additional DNA sequences in this sample encode the identical CDR3. The chain joins TRBV5-4 to TRBJ2-1; 9 bases are shared with TRBD2. The CDR3 sequence is 15 residues long. J was trimmed by 7 bases and V by 2 bases; bases with no gene match: 7. Looked up from germline, CDR1 is SGHNT and CDR2 is YYREEE (reference sequence). CDR3 loop: CASSLEREVGNEQFF. The CDR3 DNA reads TGTGCCAGCAGCTTAGAGCGGGAGGTGGGTAATGAGCAGTTCTTC.

The J gene is TRBJ2-4, the V gene TRBV28; 12 bases are a match to TRBD2. In germline, CDR1 is MDHEN, CDR2 SYDVKM. This CDR3 is built from 14 residues. The junction had 4 bases not matched to a gene; V was cut back by 9 bases and J by 4 bases. This CDR3 reads CASLAGGTKNIQYF. The CDR3 region has the DNA TGTGCCAGTCTAGCGGGAGGGACTAAAAACATTCAGTACTTC.

The chain employs TRBV27 and TRBJ1-3; TRBD1 is a possible D gene (6 bases). This CDR3 contains 13 residues. The germline gives CDR1 MNHEY, CDR2 SMNVEV (reference sequence). The V and J ends lost 6 bases and 4 bases respectively, with 10 bases between them. Here the CDR3 DNA reads TGTGCCAGCAGCCACAGGGAGGGAAACACCATATATTTT. This codes for CASSHREGNTIYF.

The gene calls are TRBV28 and TRBJ2-7, with D perhaps TRBD2 (7 bases). V was shortened by 10 bases and J by 5 bases, with 15 bases between the two germline ends. Germline V lookup: CDR1 MDHEN, CDR2 SYDVKM. CDR3 length: 12 amino acids. The DNA for the CDR3 is TGTGCCACCGAGGGGAGGGGGGACGAGCAGTACTTC. It encodes CATEGRGDEQYF. The full variable domain, its missing parts supplied by reference TRBV28 and TRBJ2-7, is DVKVTQSSRYLVKRTGEKVFLECVQDMDHENMFWYRQDPGLGLRLIYFSYDVKMKEKGDIPEGYSVSREKKERFSLILESASTNQTSMYLCATEGRGDEQYFGPGTRLTVT.

The chain couples TRBV13 to TRBJ2-1; 8 bases match TRBD2. This CDR3 contains 15 residues. Germline values: CDR1 PRHDT, CDR2 FYEKMQ (reference sequence). V gave up 4 bases and J gave up 3 bases; unmatched junction bases: 5. The chain's CDR3 is CASSSSGGVYNEQFF. For the CDR3, the DNA is TGTGCCAGCAGCTCCTCGGGGGGGGTCTACAATGAGCAGTTCTTC. The variable domain in full, with the rest retrieved from reference TRBV13 and TRBJ2-1, is AAGVIQSPRHLIKEKRETATLKCYPIPRHDTVYWYQQGPGQDPQFLISFYEKMQSDKGSIPDRFSAQQFSDYHSELNMSSLELGDSALYFCASSSSGGVYNEQFFGPGTRLTVL.

The gene calls are TRBV5-4 and TRBJ2-5; no firm D call. V was pared by 4 bases and J by 3 bases, with 13 bases between. This CDR3 region has 14 residues. The germline V gene has CDR1 SGHNT and CDR2 YYREEE (reference sequence). Here the CDR3 DNA reads TGTGCCAGCAGCCCGGCCCTGAGAGAAGAGACCCAGTACTTC. Residues: CASSPALREETQYF.

The chain combines TRBV18 with TRBJ2-2; 7 positions agree with TRBD1. V lost 4 bases, J lost 1 base, and 3 bases stayed unmatched. CDR1 is KGHSH, CDR2 LQKENI, per germline. This CDR3 contains 15 residues. Written as DNA, the CDR3 is TGTGCCAGCTCACTAAGGACAGGGAACACCGGGGAGCTGTTTTTT. Translation gives CASSLRTGNTGELFF.

The chain joins TRBV28 to TRBJ1-2, with 7 bases aligning to TRBD1. In germline, CDR1 is MDHEN, CDR2 SYDVKM. V shed 8 bases, J shed 0 bases, and the junction held 9 bases outside the gene matches. This CDR3 is built from 15 residues. CDR3 in amino acids: CASASHRGANYGYTF. The CDR3 nucleotides read TGTGCCAGCGCTTCACACAGGGGTGCTAACTATGGCTACACCTTC.

The chain couples TRBV11-2 to TRBJ2-5; 9 bases fit TRBD2. The trim removed 5 bases at V and 2 bases at J, leaving 3 bases unmatched. The germline CDR1 and CDR2 sequences are SGHAT and FQNNGV. This CDR3 contains 14 residues. CDR3 sequence: CASSNSGRQETQYF. CDR3 bases: TGTGCCAGCAGCAATAGCGGGAGACAAGAGACCCAGTACTTC.

V and J are TRBV7-2 and TRBJ2-7; D not resolved. The CDR3 contains 13 residues. The germline V gene encodes CDR1 SGHTA and CDR2 FQGNSA. Deletions cut 1 base from V and 2 bases from J, with 6 bases between. The CDR3 spells CASSLVATYEQYF. DNA of the CDR3: TGTGCCAGCAGCTTAGTGGCCACCTACGAGCAGTACTTC.

The chain carries TRBV4-3 and TRBJ1-4; maybe TRBD1 (5 bases). Germline V gene sequence: CDR1 LGHNA, CDR2 YSLEER. The CDR3 loop spans 18 amino acids. The ends were cut back, 0 bases at V and 0 bases at J, with 14 bases in the middle. In DNA form, the CDR3 reads TGCGCCAGCAGCCAAGACCCCGGGGGGGAAACAACTAATGAAAAACTGTTTTTT. Protein product: CASSQDPGGETTNEKLFF.

The genes are TRBV10-1 and TRBJ2-2, with 11 positions matching TRBD2. Germline lookup yields CDR1 WNHNN and CDR2 SYGVQD (reference sequence). CDR3 length equals 15 residues. V lost 6 bases and J lost 5; bases outside the gene matches: 5. The CDR3, as DNA: TGCGCCAGCAGCGTAGCGGGAGGGCTTACCGGGGAGCTGTTTTTT. The encoded protein is CASSVAGGLTGELFF.

In its sample, this clone was seen a few times. The V gene is TRBV2, the J gene TRBJ1-1; D might be TRBD1 (5 bases). The CDR3 runs 12 residues. Deletions cut 10 bases from V and 7 bases from J, with 16 bases between. Germline-derived CDR1 and CDR2 are SNHLY and FYNNEI. This CDR3 reads CATQDTASEAFF. The CDR3 coding sequence is TGTGCCACCCAGGACACGGCTAGTGAAGCTTTCTTT.

The rearrangement links TRBV5-1 to TRBJ2-1; no reliable D call. Trimming removed 0 bases from V and 4 bases from J, with 8 bases in between. The germline V gene encodes CDR1 SGHRS and CDR2 YFSETQ. This CDR3 has 14 amino acids. In DNA form, the CDR3 reads TGCGCCAGCAGCTTGGAATCTTATTACAATGAGCAGTTCTTC. The encoded protein is CASSLESYYNEQFF. Full variable domain (missing parts from reference TRBV5-1 and TRBJ2-1): KAGVTQTPRYLIKTRGQQVTLSCSPISGHRSVSWYQQTPGQGLQFLFEYFSETQRNKGNFPGRFSGRQFSNSRSEMNVSTLELGDSALYLCASSLESYYNEQFFGPGTRLTVL.

CDR3 loop: CASRAGGYNEQFF. The DNA for the CDR3 is TGCGCCAGCAGAGCCGGGGGCTACAATGAGCAGTTCTTC. The chain couples TRBV10-2 to TRBJ2-1; tentatively, D is TRBD2 (6 bases). The germline CDR1 and CDR2 sequences are WSHSY and SAAADI. The CDR3 runs to 13 residues. Trimming left V 6 bases short and J 3 bases short, with 9 bases between.

V is TRBV27 and J is TRBJ1-4, with TRBD1 matching over 8 bases. The CDR3 extends over 15 amino acids. Trimming took 5 bases from V and 7 from J; bases not matched to a gene: 9. Germline loops: CDR1 MNHEY, CDR2 SMNVEV (reference sequence). CDR3 nucleotides: TGTGCCAGCAGTGGCAGACAGGGGTTCGGTGAAAAACTGTTTTTT. Protein product: CASSGRQGFGEKLFF.

The genes are TRBV11-3 and TRBJ2-3; D could derive from TRBD1 or TRBD2 (6 bases each). Germline V CDR1 and CDR2: SGHNT, YENEEA. The V end was cut by 1 base, the J end by 2 bases, with 10 bases between. This CDR3 contains 15 residues. This CDR3 reads CASSLGGGHTDTQYF. The CDR3 DNA reads as TGTGCCAGCAGCTTAGGAGGGGGGCACACAGATACGCAGTATTTT.

This chain links TRBV4-2 with TRBJ1-2; D is ambiguous. The CDR3 length is 16 residues. Germline V gene sequence: CDR1 LGHNA, CDR2 YNFKEQ. Trimming cost V 2 bases and J 8 bases, with 21 bases left between them. CDR3 nucleotide sequence: TGTGCCAGCAGCCAACAGGAGGTCAGCCAGAGTGACGGCTACACCTTC. The encoded protein is CASSQQEVSQSDGYTF.

This clone was found once. The chain joins TRBV29-1 to TRBJ2-3; D is undetermined. Germline CDR1 is SQVTM and CDR2 is ANQGSEA. Trimming pared 6 bases from V and 2 bases from J, leaving 6 bases between. The CDR3 covers 11 residues. CDR3 DNA sequence: TGCAGCGTGAAAAACACAGATACGCAGTATTTT. It yields the protein CSVKNTDTQYF.

This clone was found a few times. This rearrangement joins TRBV9 to TRBJ2-3; D is unclear. In germline, CDR1 is SGDLS, CDR2 YYNGEE. Trimming removed 3 bases at V and 4 bases at J, with 12 bases between. The CDR3 length is 14 residues. DNA of the CDR3: TGTGCCAGCAGCGCGGCTCTGGCTTCAGATACGCAGTATTTT. This codes for CASSAALASDTQYF.

The V gene is TRBV7-2, the J gene TRBJ2-7; TRBD2 might be the D (6 bases). Trimming stripped 2 bases from V and 0 bases from J, with 11 bases between. The germline CDR1 and CDR2 sequences are SGHTA and FQGNSA. The CDR3 extends over 15 amino acids. CDR3 amino acids: CASSLFPTSSYEQYF. The CDR3 coding sequence is TGTGCCAGCAGCTTATTCCCGACTAGCTCCTACGAGCAGTACTTC.

The chain is built from TRBV9 and TRBJ2-1; 12 positions agree with TRBD2. Germline V gene data show CDR1 as SGDLS and CDR2 as YYNGEE. CDR3 length: 17 amino acids. V shed 2 bases, J shed 8 bases, and the junction held 11 bases outside the gene matches. The CDR3 loop is CASSVGLAGSPSHEQFF. CDR3 nucleotides: TGTGCCAGCAGCGTCGGACTAGCGGGATCCCCCTCCCATGAGCAGTTCTTC.

In DNA, the CDR3 is TGCAGCGTTTTGTCCTCACCCTACGAGCAGTACTTC. Protein: CSVLSSPYEQYF. V is TRBV29-1 and J is TRBJ2-7; no firm D call. The CDR3 has 12 residues. Germline V gene data show CDR1 as SQVTM and CDR2 as ANQGSEA. V lost 5 bases to trimming and J lost 2 bases, with 10 bases between them.